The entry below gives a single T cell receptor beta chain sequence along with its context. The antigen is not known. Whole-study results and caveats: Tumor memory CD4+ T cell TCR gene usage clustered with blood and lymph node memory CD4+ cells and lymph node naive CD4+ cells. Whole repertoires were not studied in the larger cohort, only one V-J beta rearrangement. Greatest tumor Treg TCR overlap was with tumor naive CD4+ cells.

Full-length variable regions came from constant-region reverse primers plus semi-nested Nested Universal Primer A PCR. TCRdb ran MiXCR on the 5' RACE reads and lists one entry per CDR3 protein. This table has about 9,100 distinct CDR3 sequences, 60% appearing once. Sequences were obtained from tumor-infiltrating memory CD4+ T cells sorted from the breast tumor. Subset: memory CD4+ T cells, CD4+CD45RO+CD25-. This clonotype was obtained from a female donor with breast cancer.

Here the CDR3 reads CSARPLSGVGQPQHF. The DNA of the CDR3 is TGCAGTGCTAGACCCCTCTCGGGGGTTGGTCAGCCCCAGCATTTT. V usage is TRBV20-1 and J usage is TRBJ1-5, with D maybe TRBD1 (5 bases). Germline V gene lookup returns CDR1 DFQATT and CDR2 SNEGSKA (reference sequence). The CDR3 is 15 amino acids. The V end was cut by 2 bases, the J end by 6 bases, with 17 bases between.